The clone carrying this T cell receptor beta chain appeared many times. Its antigen is currently unknown. The record originates from a study of early T cells in non-severe SARS-CoV-2 infection. Study summary: Unpaired chains resulted from sequencing bulk RNA of unsorted whole blood. Study-wide results and limits: VDJdb matches were skewed toward anti-spike CD8 T cell responses.

This CDR3 is built from 15 residues. Germline-derived CDR1 and CDR2 are SGDLS and YYNGEE. V dropped 0 bases and J dropped 4 bases, with 10 bases sitting between them. Each cDNA molecule carried a unique molecular identifier. In TCRdb, the 5' RACE reads were re-called with MiXCR into one record per CDR3 protein. The table has tens of thousands of distinct CDR3 sequences, around 3.3% seen once. The sequence was collected from an adult who was a healthcare worker with PCR-confirmed SARS-CoV-2 infection or an uninfected control (not recorded which). Sample: whole blood. V usage is TRBV9 and J usage is TRBJ2-2; D may be TRBD1 (6 bases). CDR3 in DNA: TGTGCCAGCAGCGTAGTGGAAGGGGGCACCGGGGAGCTGTTTTTT. Translating it yields CASSVVEGGTGELFF.